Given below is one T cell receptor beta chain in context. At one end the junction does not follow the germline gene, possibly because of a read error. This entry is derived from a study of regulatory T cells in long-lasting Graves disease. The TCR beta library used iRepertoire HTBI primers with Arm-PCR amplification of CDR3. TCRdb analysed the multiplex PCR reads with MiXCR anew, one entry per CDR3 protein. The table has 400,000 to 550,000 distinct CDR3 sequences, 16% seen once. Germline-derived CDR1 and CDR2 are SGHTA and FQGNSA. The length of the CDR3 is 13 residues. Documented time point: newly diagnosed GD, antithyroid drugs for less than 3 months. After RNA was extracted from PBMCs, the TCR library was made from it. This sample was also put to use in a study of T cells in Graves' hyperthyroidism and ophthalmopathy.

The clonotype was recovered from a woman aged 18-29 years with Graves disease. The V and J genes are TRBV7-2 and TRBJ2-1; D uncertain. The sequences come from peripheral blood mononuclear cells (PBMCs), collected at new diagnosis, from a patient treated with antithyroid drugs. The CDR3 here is CASSLVRYNGQFF. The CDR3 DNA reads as TGTGCCAGCAGCTTAGTCCGATACAATGGGCAGTTCTTC.